These 24 T cell receptor beta chains originate from one sample sequenced in a study of blood T cell repertoires in COVID-19. Method: immunoSEQ multiplex PCR; TCRdb's copy keeps in-frame clones and lacks some. The table includes approximately 110,000 clones, about 79% detected once. What was sequenced was peripheral blood. Source of these receptors: a woman aged 80 or over with active or convalescent COVID-19.

The rearrangement links TRBV7-9 to TRBJ1-6, with unresolved D. This CDR3 contains 12 residues. Looked up from germline, CDR1 is SEHNR and CDR2 is FQNEAQ (reference sequence). V lost 5 bases and J 11 bases, leaving 10 bases between the germline ends. The CDR3 reads CASSPQAPPLHF. The DNA for the CDR3 is TGTGCCAGCAGCCCGCAAGCTCCACCCCTCCACTTT.

The genes are TRBV2 and TRBJ1-1, with D unresolved. This CDR3 is built from 14 residues. Germline V gene sequence: CDR1 SNHLY, CDR2 FYNNEI. Trimming took 5 bases from V and 5 from J, leaving 15 bases between them. CDR3 region: CASSFRAVGTEAFF. The CDR3 nucleotides are TGTGCCAGCAGTTTTAGAGCGGTTGGGACTGAAGCTTTCTTT.

The chain couples TRBV15 to TRBJ2-7, with 10 bases matching TRBD1. This CDR3 is built from 16 residues. Trimming took 0 bases from V and 4 from J; bases not matched to a gene: 6. Per the germline V gene, CDR1 is LNHNV and CDR2 is YYDKDF (reference sequence). The CDR3 is CATSRDYPGQGYEQYF. CDR3 coding DNA: TGTGCCACCAGCAGAGATTATCCGGGACAGGGGTACGAGCAGTACTTC.

The gene calls are TRBV5-1 and TRBJ2-2; 9 positions match TRBD2. Germline CDR1 SGHRS, CDR2 YFSETQ. The CDR3 loop spans 17 amino acids. With 1 base clipped from V and 2 bases from J, the junction kept 6 bases outside the gene matches. As DNA, the CDR3 is TGCGCCAGCAGCTTGAATTCCGGGACTAGCAACACCGGGGAGCTGTTTTTT. Its translation: CASSLNSGTSNTGELFF.

The chain employs TRBV5-8 and TRBJ2-3; D remains unclear. This CDR3 has 14 amino acids. The germline gives CDR1 SGHTS, CDR2 YDEGEE. Trimming cost V 4 bases and J 6 bases, with 15 bases left between them. The CDR3 spells CASSVYVPLDTQYF. The CDR3 coding sequence is TGTGCCAGCAGCGTCTACGTGCCGCTTGATACGCAGTATTTT.

The rearrangement joins TRBV9 to TRBJ1-4; D gene uncertain. The length of the CDR3 is 15 residues. Per the germline V gene, CDR1 is SGDLS and CDR2 is YYNGEE. Trimming pared 0 bases from V and 0 bases from J, leaving 6 bases between. The DNA for the CDR3 is TGTGCCAGCAGCGTAGGAGTTTCAACTAATGAAAAACTGTTTTTT. Protein: CASSVGVSTNEKLFF.

This sequence joins TRBV3-1 (or the pseudogene TRBV3-2) and TRBJ1-4, with a tentative D call TRBD1 (5 bases). Looked up from germline, CDR1 is LGHDT and CDR2 is YNNKEL (reference sequence). V was clipped by 1 base and J by 17 bases, with 20 bases between them. The CDR3 totals 14 residues. The CDR3 spells CASSQVGPGVMSFF. DNA of the CDR3: TGTGCCAGCAGCCAAGTGGGGCCGGGCGTCATGTCATTTTTT.

The chain links TRBV18 to TRBJ2-1, with 8 nucleotides matching TRBD2. CDR3 length: 15 amino acids. J lost 6 bases, V lost 0 bases, and 4 bases had no gene match. Germline CDR1 and CDR2: KGHSH and LQKENI. CDR3 nucleotide sequence: TGTGCCAGCTCACCACCTAGCGGGATCGGCAATGAGCAGTTCTTC. Translation gives CASSPPSGIGNEQFF.

The chain links TRBV28 to TRBJ2-1, with a weak D call TRBD2 (6 bases). This CDR3 spans 14 amino acids. Germline CDR1 MDHEN, CDR2 SYDVKM. V was cut by 5 bases and J by 7 bases, with 15 bases left in between. The CDR3 reads CASSPGGPGNEQFF. For the CDR3, the DNA is TGTGCCAGCAGTCCTGGAGGGCCAGGGAATGAGCAGTTCTTC.

This sequence joins TRBV24-1 and TRBJ2-7, with 15 bases aligning to TRBD2. Per germline, CDR1 KGHDR and CDR2 SFDVKD. The J segment lost 4 bases and the V segment lost 5 bases, leaving 2 bases of the junction unmatched. The CDR3 runs to 15 residues. In nucleotides, the CDR3 is TGTGCCACCAGTGCCGGACTAGCGGGAGGGTACGAGCAGTACTTC. Protein: CATSAGLAGGYEQYF.

This clone has just a few counts. V usage is TRBV10-1 and J usage is TRBJ2-3; D may be TRBD2 (6 bases). V lost 3 bases and J 5 bases, leaving 18 bases between the germline ends. In germline, CDR1 is WNHNN, CDR2 SYGVQD (reference sequence). CDR3 length: 16 amino acids. The CDR3 reads CASSEGLQSLGDTQYF. DNA for the CDR3: TGCGCCAGCAGTGAAGGACTACAAAGTCTTGGAGATACGCAGTATTTT.

This clone was seen only a few times. The rearrangement uses TRBV28 and TRBJ2-7; TRBD2 matches 9 bases. The ends lost 10 bases at V and 8 bases at J; junction bases unmatched: 15. CDR3 length equals 14 residues. Germline V lookup: CDR1 MDHEN, CDR2 SYDVKM. The DNA of the CDR3 is TGTGCCACAAAGGGCGCTAGCGGGATATTGAAGCAGTACTTC. Amino acids: CATKGASGILKQYF.

The chain uses TRBV4-1 and TRBJ2-6; tentative D call: TRBD1 (5 bases). The CDR3 totals 18 residues. Trimming left V 4 bases short and J 0 bases short, with 16 bases between. Germline V CDR1 and CDR2: MGHRA, YSYEKL. CDR3 sequence (DNA): TGCGCCAGCAGCCGAAGTCCCAGGGTAAGCTCTGGGGCCAACGTCCTGACTTTC. Translation gives CASSRSPRVSSGANVLTF.

J is TRBJ2-1 and V is TRBV18; 7 bases map to TRBD1. V lost 4 bases, J lost 16 bases, and 10 bases stayed unmatched. Germline CDR1 and CDR2: KGHSH and LQKENI. CDR3 length equals 12 residues. CDR3 protein: CASSLDRVGNFF. DNA for the CDR3: TGTGCCAGCTCACTCGACAGGGTGGGAAATTTCTTC.

The V gene is TRBV6-1, the J gene TRBJ2-3; possible D gene TRBD2, 7 bases. This CDR3 spans 14 amino acids. Germline V CDR1 and CDR2: MNHNS, SASEGT. Trimming pared 3 bases from V and 5 bases from J, leaving 12 bases between. The CDR3 DNA sequence: TGTGCCAGCAGTGATCGGGGGGCGCAAGATACGCAGTATTTT. It is translated as CASSDRGAQDTQYF.

V gene TRBV6-5 combines with J gene TRBJ2-1, with 7 bases identical to TRBD1. The germline CDR1 and CDR2 sequences are MNHEY and SVGAGI. Unmatched junction bases numbered 12, after V lost 11 bases and J lost 2 bases. The CDR3 runs to 15 residues. CDR3 in DNA: TGTGCCTCCCAGGGGGTGGCGGGCACCTACAATGAGCAGTTCTTC. Protein: CASQGVAGTYNEQFF.

CDR3 DNA: TGTGCCAGCAGTTCGGGACAGAGGAACACTGAAGCTTTCTTT. This translates into CASSSGQRNTEAFF. This chain connects TRBV28 to TRBJ1-1; the match to TRBD1 covers 7 bases. Losses at the gene ends were 4 bases for V and 1 base for J; bases not matched to a gene: 3. The CDR3 length is 14 residues. Germline V CDR1 and CDR2: MDHEN, SYDVKM.

The chain has TRBV25-1 and TRBJ2-7; a possible D gene is TRBD2 (5 bases). The CDR3 extends over 15 amino acids. Germline V gene sequence: CDR1 MGHDK, CDR2 SYGVNS. Trimming left V 7 bases short and J 2 bases short, with 18 bases between. The CDR3 protein is CASTPRGGLTYEQYF. The CDR3, as DNA: TGTGCCAGCACGCCTCGAGGAGGACTCACCTACGAGCAGTACTTC.

CDR3 DNA: TGTGCCAGCAGGGGCAGCGGAGGGACCCAGTACTTC. Its translation: CASRGSGGTQYF. The rearrangement links TRBV27 to TRBJ2-5, with TRBD2 as a possible D gene (5 bases). From germline, CDR1 is MNHEY and CDR2 SMNVEV (reference sequence). This CDR3 region has 12 residues. The ends were cut back, 6 bases at V and 7 bases at J, with 12 bases in the middle.

The V gene is TRBV27, the J gene TRBJ2-4; TRBD1 might be the D (6 bases). Germline V gene data show CDR1 as MNHEY and CDR2 as SMNVEV (reference sequence). This CDR3 region has 17 residues. V was pared by 2 bases and J by 0 bases, with 14 bases between. DNA for the CDR3: TGTGCCAGCAGTTTAGCTCCGGACAGCATAGCCAAAAACATTCAGTACTTC. It encodes CASSLAPDSIAKNIQYF.

CDR3 residues: CASSYLPHTSQPQHF. For the CDR3, the DNA is TGTGCCAGCAGTTATCTCCCACACACAAGTCAGCCCCAGCATTTT. The chain couples TRBV6-2 or TRBV6-3 to TRBJ1-5; no clear D. The V end was cut by 3 bases, the J end by 6 bases, with 15 bases between. Germline CDR1 MNHEY, CDR2 SVGEGT. The CDR3 sequence is 15 residues long.

V is TRBV19 and J is TRBJ2-2; TRBD2 matches 13 bases. The trim removed 7 bases at V and 5 bases at J, leaving 4 bases unmatched. CDR1 and CDR2 (germline): LNHDA, SQIVND (reference sequence). The CDR3 sequence is 15 residues long. This CDR3 is CASMGLAGMTGELFF. CDR3 coding DNA: TGTGCCAGTATGGGACTAGCGGGAATGACCGGGGAGCTGTTTTTT.

The gene calls are TRBV9 and TRBJ2-5; unclear D gene. V lost 3 bases to trimming and J lost 5 bases, with 8 bases between them. CDR3 length: 12 residues. Germline V gene data show CDR1 as SGDLS and CDR2 as YYNGEE. The CDR3 reads CASSANGETQYF. CDR3 in DNA: TGTGCCAGCAGCGCAAATGGCGAGACCCAGTACTTC.

V usage is TRBV3-1 (or the pseudogene TRBV3-2) and J usage is TRBJ2-3, with D perhaps matching TRBD2 (5 bases). The length of the CDR3 is 14 residues. The ends were cut back, 8 bases at V and 2 bases at J, with 14 bases in the middle. Germline CDR1 LGHDT, CDR2 YNNKEL (reference sequence). The CDR3 spells CASEKGANTDTQYF. DNA of the CDR3: TGTGCCAGCGAGAAGGGAGCGAACACAGATACGCAGTATTTT.